The T cell receptor beta chain described here comes from a study of OX40 agonist ivuxolimab in advanced cancers. Study at large: Every patient in dose escalation had hepatocellular carcinoma, melanoma, renal cell or head and neck cancer.

Only in-frame clones appear in the TCRdb table, and some are missing; sequencing was by immunoSEQ multiplex PCR. The sample consists of roughly 87,000 clones, roughly 93% of them appearing once. The CDR3 length is 15 residues. The ends were cut back, 4 bases at V and 4 bases at J, with 14 bases in the middle. The V gene's germline CDR1 is SEHNR and CDR2 FQNEAQ (reference sequence). This clonotype was sampled from an adult with an advanced solid tumor such as melanoma, head and neck, liver or kidney cancer. The sequenced sample was CD4+ or CD8+ T cells sorted from blood, obtained in a trial of the OX40 agonist ivuxolimab. This rearrangement joins TRBV7-9 to TRBJ2-1; a weak D match, TRBD1 (6 bases). In DNA form, the CDR3 reads TGTGCCAGCAGCTACATCGACAGGAATTACAATGAGCAGTTCTTC. Translating it yields CASSYIDRNYNEQFF.